Listed here is a single T cell receptor (beta chain). The antigen is not known. The sample belongs to a study of shared clonotypes between healthy human individuals. Across the whole study: Two female and a few male donors aged 18 to 49 were enrolled.

TCRdb's copy holds only in-frame clones and misses some; the assay was immunoSEQ multiplex PCR. The sample records 2 million to 2.5 million clones, around 95% being singletons. General study points: Between a handful of donors, naive CD4 clonotypes were shared at a level of about 5%.

The receptor's source is a man aged 18-30 years in good health. The sequenced sample consisted of naive CD4+ T cells sorted from blood. Noted subset: CD45RA+ positively selected.

The CDR3 region has the DNA TGTGCCAGCAGCTTAGGGTCGACAAGGATAGGGTATGGCTACACCTTC. This codes for CASSLGSTRIGYGYTF. V and J are TRBV7-9 and TRBJ1-2, with D hard to call. V lost 1 base, J lost 5 bases, and 17 bases lay in between. Germline CDR1 and CDR2: SEHNR and FQNEAQ (reference sequence). There are 16 residues in the CDR3.